Listed below are T cell receptor beta chains from one sample, sequenced in a study of T cell responses to AZD1222 COVID-19 vaccine. Using immunoSEQ multiplex PCR, the repertoire was profiled, and TCRdb retains in-frame clones only, with some absent. This repertoire shows 95,000 to 150,000 clones, 85% to 90% found once; its top ten account for less than 30%. The specimen was peripheral blood, collected on day 0 of AZD1222 vaccination. The receptor set was obtained from an adult in good health. Each CDR3 is given with its conserved first and last residue. The D gene is left open where the match is weak. The size field is filled for only some rows; it gives once, few, many or a size class.

J: TRBJ2-7; D: TRBD1; V: TRBV6-4; size: .; DNA: TGTGCCAGCAGTGACTCTTTACCGGGACAGACCCACTACGAGCAGTACTTC; CDR3: CASSDSLPGQTHYEQYF
J: TRBJ2-2; D: TRBD1; V: TRBV15; size: .; DNA: TGTGCCACCAGCAGAGAGGTATCTGGGAGCAGGGGGCGAAGCGGGGAGCTGTTTTTT; CDR3: CATSREVSGSRGRSGELFF
J: TRBJ2-3; D: .; V: TRBV4-2; size: .; DNA: TGTGCCAGCAGCCAAGGGCGGGATGCTAGCACAGATACGCAGTATTTT; CDR3: CASSQGRDASTDTQYF
J: TRBJ2-1; D: TRBD2; V: TRBV9; size: few; DNA: TGTGCCAGCAGCGATCGGACTAGCTGGGATGAGCAGTTCTTC; CDR3: CASSDRTSWDEQFF
J: TRBJ2-7; D: .; V: TRBV12-3/TRBV12-4; size: .; DNA: TGTGCCAGCAGCGGAGGGGGGTACGAGCAGTACTTC; CDR3: CASSGGGYEQYF
J: TRBJ1-1; D: .; V: TRBV5-1; size: .; DNA: TGCGCCAGCAGCTTGGTTGGGTTCAACACTGAAGCTTTCTTT; CDR3: CASSLVGFNTEAFF
J: TRBJ2-1; D: .; V: TRBV11-2; size: .; DNA: TGTGCCAGCAGCCCAATAGCAGGTGAGCAGTTCTTC; CDR3: CASSPIAGEQFF
J: TRBJ2-5; D: TRBD1; V: TRBV5-1; size: .; DNA: TGCGCCAGCAGCTCACAGGGGGCGGCAGAGACCCAGTACTTC; CDR3: CASSSQGAAETQYF
J: TRBJ1-4; D: .; V: TRBV15; size: .; DNA: TGTGCCACCAGCAGAGACTCGGTGGGCGAAAAACTGTTTTTT; CDR3: CATSRDSVGEKLFF
J: TRBJ1-3; D: .; V: TRBV21-1; size: .; DNA: TGTGCCAGCAGCAAAGATCAGGGTGGGAGAGCCTTCTCTGGAAACACCATATATTTT; CDR3: CASSKDQGGRAFSGNTIYF
J: TRBJ2-2; D: .; V: TRBV9; size: .; DNA: TGTGCCAGCAGCGTAGGTTGGGGGGCGGCGACCGGGGAGCTGTTTTTT; CDR3: CASSVGWGAATGELFF
J: TRBJ2-5; D: TRBD2; V: TRBV9; size: .; DNA: TGTGCCAGCAGCGTAGTGGGACTAGCGGAAGAGACCCAGTACTTC; CDR3: CASSVVGLAEETQYF
J: TRBJ2-3; D: TRBD2; V: TRBV18; size: .; DNA: TGTGCCAGCTCCCTAGCGGAGGCAGATACGCAGTATTTT; CDR3: CASSLAEADTQYF
J: TRBJ2-7; D: TRBD2; V: TRBV29-1; size: few; DNA: TGCAGCGTGGGGACTAGCGGGAGAGGCGAGCAGTACTTC; CDR3: CSVGTSGRGEQYF
J: TRBJ1-2; D: TRBD1; V: TRBV30; size: .; DNA: TGTGCCTGGACCTATCAGACAGGGGGAGACGGCTACACCTTC; CDR3: CAWTYQTGGDGYTF
J: TRBJ2-5; D: TRBD2; V: TRBV19; size: few; DNA: TGTGCCAGTAGTATCCGGGCTAGCGGGCAAGAGACCCAGTACTTC; CDR3: CASSIRASGQETQYF
J: TRBJ1-6; D: .; V: TRBV9; size: .; DNA: TGTGCCAGCAGCGTAGGGGGCACACGGTCACCCCTCCACTTT; CDR3: CASSVGGTRSPLHF
J: TRBJ1-1; D: .; V: TRBV29-1; size: .; DNA: TGCAGCGTACATGGGGGGGGGACTGAAGCTTTCTTT; CDR3: CSVHGGGTEAFF
J: TRBJ2-1; D: .; V: TRBV20-1; size: .; DNA: TGCAGTGCTAGTCAGTCTGCCGCCATCGGGTCCTACAATGAGCAGTTCTTC; CDR3: CSASQSAAIGSYNEQFF
J: TRBJ2-2; D: TRBD2; V: TRBV5-4; size: once; DNA: TGTGCCAGCAGCTTGACACGTGGCGGGAGGGCCACCGGGGAGCTGTTTTTT; CDR3: CASSLTRGGRATGELFF
J: TRBJ2-7; D: .; V: TRBV7-2; size: .; DNA: TGTGCCAGCAGCTCTAGCTCAAACATCTACGAGCAGTACTTC; CDR3: CASSSSSNIYEQYF
J: TRBJ1-5; D: .; V: TRBV6-5; size: .; DNA: TGTGCCAGCAAAGAGGTGGGTCAGCCCCAGCATTTT; CDR3: CASKEVGQPQHF
J: TRBJ2-1; D: TRBD2; V: TRBV7-3; size: .; DNA: TGTGCCAGCAGCTTAACGGGTGGTAGCGGGGGTGAGCAGTTCTTC; CDR3: CASSLTGGSGGEQFF
J: TRBJ2-2; D: TRBD2; V: TRBV7-3; size: .; DNA: TGTGCCAGCAGCTCGGGACTAGCCACCGGGGAGCTGTTTTTT; CDR3: CASSSGLATGELFF
J: TRBJ2-2; D: .; V: TRBV10-2; size: .; DNA: TGCGCCAGCAGGAAGACGAACACCGGGGAGCTGTTTTTT; CDR3: CASRKTNTGELFF
J: TRBJ2-3; D: .; V: TRBV2; size: .; DNA: TGTGCCAGCAGTGAAGGACCACTCGGCATAGATACGCAGTATTTT; CDR3: CASSEGPLGIDTQYF
J: TRBJ1-5; D: .; V: TRBV4-2; size: .; DNA: TGTGCCAGCAGCCAAGATCCCGGGGGCGCTCAGCCCCAGCATTTT; CDR3: CASSQDPGGAQPQHF
J: TRBJ1-2; D: TRBD1; V: TRBV19; size: .; DNA: TGTGCCAGTAGTACCTGGACAGGGGGCTATGGCTACACCTTC; CDR3: CASSTWTGGYGYTF
J: TRBJ1-5; D: .; V: TRBV4-3; size: .; DNA: TGCGCCAGCAGCCAGTGGTTAACGGGCAATCAGCCCCAGCATTTT; CDR3: CASSQWLTGNQPQHF